This T cell receptor (beta chain) comes out of a study of blood T cell repertoires in COVID-19. About the study: T cells, B-cell-depleted T cells, or PBMCs provided the cDNA or gDNA that served as material.

Using immunoSEQ multiplex PCR, the repertoire was profiled, and TCRdb retains in-frame clones only, with some absent. The data contain hundreds of thousands of clones, nearly 90% of them seen just once; the ten biggest clones take up approximately 0.9%. The V gene end was trimmed by 1 base and the J gene end by 8 bases; junction bases not matched to a gene: 7. Looked up from germline, CDR1 is LNHNV and CDR2 is YYDKDF (reference sequence). This CDR3 has 16 residues. This receptor was obtained from a man between 18 and 29 years old with COVID-19, enrolled during active disease. Material: peripheral blood. The chain combines TRBV15 with TRBJ1-4; 10 nucleotides line up with TRBD1. The chain's CDR3 is CATSRGQGAIREKLFF. In DNA, the CDR3 is TGTGCCACCAGCAGAGGACAGGGGGCCATCCGGGAAAAACTGTTTTTT.